This T cell receptor (beta chain) was identified in a study of cytomegalovirus exposure and HLA in healthy donors. Study outcomes and limitations: In a later analysis, about 17,000 TCR beta sequences were associated with HLA alleles at 0.05 false discovery rate. Earlier analysis looked at TCR beta V segments, and most were productive about 90% or about 30% of the time. Later analysis identified several of the most significant clusters that appeared linked to common viral pathogens.

The CDR3 is 17 amino acids. Germline V gives CDR1 MNHNS, CDR2 SASEGT. V was pared by 1 base and J by 0 bases, with 12 bases between. Amplification used 60 Vbeta primers and 13 Jbeta primers. In the authors' methods: In a later analysis, the count reached 80 million or so unique TCR beta chains, with around 10 million shared. Clones were sequenced by immunoSEQ multiplex PCR, and TCRdb holds only the in-frame ones, with some missing. The V and J calls and clone size are taken from that table; D and trimming were inferred from the DNA. The table lists roughly 100,000 clones, nearly 15% of them singletons. Of note for this clone: Its specificity is unknown.

The receptor's source is a female donor in good health and CMV-seronegative. The chain couples TRBV6-1 to TRBJ1-4; tentatively, D is TRBD1 (6 bases). The sequenced sample was PBMCs. The CDR3 region has the DNA TGTGCCAGCAGTGAAGATGGGGGCTACTCAACTAATGAAAAACTGTTTTTT. Protein sequence: CASSEDGGYSTNEKLFF.